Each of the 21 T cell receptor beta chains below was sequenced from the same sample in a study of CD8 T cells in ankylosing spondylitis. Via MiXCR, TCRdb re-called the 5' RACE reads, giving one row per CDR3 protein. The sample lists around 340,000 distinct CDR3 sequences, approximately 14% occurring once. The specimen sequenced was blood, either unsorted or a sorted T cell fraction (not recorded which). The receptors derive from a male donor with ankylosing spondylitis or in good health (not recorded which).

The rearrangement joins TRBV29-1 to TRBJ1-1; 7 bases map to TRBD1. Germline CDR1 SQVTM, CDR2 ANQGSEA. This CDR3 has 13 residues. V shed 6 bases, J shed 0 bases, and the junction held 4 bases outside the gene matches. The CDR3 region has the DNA TGCAGCGTAGACAGGGTTTTGAACACTGAAGCTTTCTTT. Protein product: CSVDRVLNTEAFF.

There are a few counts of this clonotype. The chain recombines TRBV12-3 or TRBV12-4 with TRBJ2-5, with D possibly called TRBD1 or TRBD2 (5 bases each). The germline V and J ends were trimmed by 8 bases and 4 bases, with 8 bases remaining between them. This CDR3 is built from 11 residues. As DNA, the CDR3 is TGTGCCAGCGGGGGTGGAGAGACCCAGTACTTC. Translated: CASGGGETQYF.

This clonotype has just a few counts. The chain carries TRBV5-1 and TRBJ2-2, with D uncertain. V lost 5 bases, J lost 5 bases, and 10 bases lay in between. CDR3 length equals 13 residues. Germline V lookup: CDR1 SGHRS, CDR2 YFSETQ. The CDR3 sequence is CASRKDGTGELFF. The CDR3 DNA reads TGCGCCAGCAGAAAGGACGGGACCGGGGAGCTGTTTTTT. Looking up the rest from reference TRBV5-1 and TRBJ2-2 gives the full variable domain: KAGVTQTPRYLIKTRGQQVTLSCSPISGHRSVSWYQQTPGQGLQFLFEYFSETQRNKGNFPGRFSGRQFSNSRSEMNVSTLELGDSALYLCASRKDGTGELFFGEGSRLTVL.

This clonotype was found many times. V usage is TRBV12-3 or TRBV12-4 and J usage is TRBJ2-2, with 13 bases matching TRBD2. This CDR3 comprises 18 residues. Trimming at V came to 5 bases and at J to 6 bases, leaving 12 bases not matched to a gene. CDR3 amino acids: CASSPGLAGVRFAGELFF. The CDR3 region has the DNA TGTGCCAGCAGTCCCGGACTAGCGGGGGTCAGATTCGCCGGGGAGCTGTTTTTT.

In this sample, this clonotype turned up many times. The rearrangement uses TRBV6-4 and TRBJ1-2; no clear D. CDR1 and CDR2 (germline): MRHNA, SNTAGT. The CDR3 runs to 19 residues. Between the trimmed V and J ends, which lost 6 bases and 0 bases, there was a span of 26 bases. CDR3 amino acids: CASRRNANPAQVPNYGYTF. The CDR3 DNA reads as TGTGCCAGCAGGCGCAATGCCAACCCCGCCCAGGTTCCTAACTATGGCTACACCTTC.

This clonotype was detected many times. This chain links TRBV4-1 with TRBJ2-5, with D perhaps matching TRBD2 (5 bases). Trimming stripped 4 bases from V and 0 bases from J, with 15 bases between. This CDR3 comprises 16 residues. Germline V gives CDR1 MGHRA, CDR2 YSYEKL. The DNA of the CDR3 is TGCGCCAGCAGCCCTAGACTACTCCGAGACCAAGAGACCCAGTACTTC. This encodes CASSPRLLRDQETQYF.

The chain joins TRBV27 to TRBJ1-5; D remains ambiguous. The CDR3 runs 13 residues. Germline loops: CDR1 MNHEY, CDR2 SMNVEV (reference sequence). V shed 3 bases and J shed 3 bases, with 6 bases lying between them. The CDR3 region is CASSLRHNQPQHF. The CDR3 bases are TGTGCCAGCAGTTTGAGGCACAATCAGCCCCAGCATTTT.

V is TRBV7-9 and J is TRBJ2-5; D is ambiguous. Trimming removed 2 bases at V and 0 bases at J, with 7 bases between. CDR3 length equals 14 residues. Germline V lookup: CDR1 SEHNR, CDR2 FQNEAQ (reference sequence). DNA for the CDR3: TGTGCCAGCAGCTTATCCCCGGACCAAGAGACCCAGTACTTC. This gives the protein CASSLSPDQETQYF.

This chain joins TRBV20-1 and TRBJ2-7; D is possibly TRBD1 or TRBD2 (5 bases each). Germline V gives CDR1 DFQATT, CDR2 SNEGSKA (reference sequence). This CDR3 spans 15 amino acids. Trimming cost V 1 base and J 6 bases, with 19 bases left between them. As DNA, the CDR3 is TGCAGTGCTAGAGTCTGGGACGCTCCTACGGTCGAGCAGTACTTC. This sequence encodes CSARVWDAPTVEQYF.

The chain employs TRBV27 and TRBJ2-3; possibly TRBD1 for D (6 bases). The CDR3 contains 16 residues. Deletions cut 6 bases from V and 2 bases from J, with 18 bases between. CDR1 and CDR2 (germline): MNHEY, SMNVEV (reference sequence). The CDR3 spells CASSHPAGVYTDTQYF. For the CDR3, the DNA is TGTGCCAGCAGCCACCCGGCAGGGGTCTACACAGATACGCAGTATTTT.

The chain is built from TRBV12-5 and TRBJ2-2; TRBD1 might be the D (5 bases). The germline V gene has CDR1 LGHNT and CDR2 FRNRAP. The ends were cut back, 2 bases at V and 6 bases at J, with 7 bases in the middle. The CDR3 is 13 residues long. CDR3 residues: CASGLKGSGELFF. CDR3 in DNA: TGTGCTAGTGGTTTGAAGGGGTCCGGGGAGCTGTTTTTT.

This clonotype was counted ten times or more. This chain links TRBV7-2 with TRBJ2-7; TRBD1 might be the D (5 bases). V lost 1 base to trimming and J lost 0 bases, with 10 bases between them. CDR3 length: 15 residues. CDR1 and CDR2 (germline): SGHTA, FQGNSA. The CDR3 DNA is TGTGCCAGCAGCTTAGGAGACAGCCTCTCCTACGAGCAGTACTTC. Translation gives CASSLGDSLSYEQYF.

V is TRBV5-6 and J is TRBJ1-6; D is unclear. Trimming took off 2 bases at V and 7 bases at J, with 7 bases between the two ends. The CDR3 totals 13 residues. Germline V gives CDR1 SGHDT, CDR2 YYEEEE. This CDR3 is CASSFGLNSPLHF. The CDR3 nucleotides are TGTGCCAGCAGCTTTGGCCTAAATTCACCCCTCCACTTT. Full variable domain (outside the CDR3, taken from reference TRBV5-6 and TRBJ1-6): DAGVTQSPTHLIKTRGQQVTLRCSPKSGHDTVSWYQQALGQGPQFIFQYYEEEERQRGNFPDRFSGHQFPNYSSELNVNALLLGDSALYLCASSFGLNSPLHFGNGTRLTVT.

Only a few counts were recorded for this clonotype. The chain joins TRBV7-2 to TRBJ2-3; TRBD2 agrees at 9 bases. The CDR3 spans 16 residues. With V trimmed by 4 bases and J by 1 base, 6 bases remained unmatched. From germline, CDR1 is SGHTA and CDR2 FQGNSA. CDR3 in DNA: TGTGCCAGCAGCTCGGGACTAGCTGAGGGCACAGATACGCAGTATTTT. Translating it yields CASSSGLAEGTDTQYF.

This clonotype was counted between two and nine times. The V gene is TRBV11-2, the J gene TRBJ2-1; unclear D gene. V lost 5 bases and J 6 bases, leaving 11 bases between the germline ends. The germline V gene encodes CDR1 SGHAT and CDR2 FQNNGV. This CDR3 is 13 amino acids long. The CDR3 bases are TGTGCCAGCAGCCCAGGAGTTGCCAATGAGCAGTTCTTC. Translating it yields CASSPGVANEQFF.

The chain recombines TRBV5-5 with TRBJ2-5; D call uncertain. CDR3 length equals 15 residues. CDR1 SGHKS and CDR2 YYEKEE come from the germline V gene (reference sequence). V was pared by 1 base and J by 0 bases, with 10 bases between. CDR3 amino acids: CASSLFPGDQETQYF. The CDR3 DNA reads TGTGCCAGCAGCTTGTTTCCGGGTGACCAAGAGACCCAGTACTTC. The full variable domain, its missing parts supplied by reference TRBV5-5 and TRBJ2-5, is DAGVTQSPTHLIKTRGQQVTLRCSPISGHKSVSWYQQVLGQGPQFIFQYYEKEERGRGNFPDRFSARQFPNYSSELNVNALLLGDSALYLCASSLFPGDQETQYFGPGTRLLVL.

The CDR3 protein is CAWSVLRQPQHF. For the CDR3, the DNA is TGTGCCTGGAGTGTACTAAGGCAGCCCCAGCATTTT. The chain uses TRBV30 and TRBJ1-5; D is undetermined. Trimming removed 0 bases from V and 7 bases from J, with 7 bases in between. Germline V gives CDR1 GTSNPN, CDR2 SVGIG (reference sequence). The CDR3 spans 12 residues.

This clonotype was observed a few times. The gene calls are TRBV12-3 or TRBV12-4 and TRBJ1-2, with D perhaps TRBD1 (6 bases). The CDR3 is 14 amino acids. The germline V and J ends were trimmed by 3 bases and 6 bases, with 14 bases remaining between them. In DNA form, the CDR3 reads TGTGCCAGCAGTTTCATCGCCACAGGGAATGGCTACACCTTC. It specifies CASSFIATGNGYTF.

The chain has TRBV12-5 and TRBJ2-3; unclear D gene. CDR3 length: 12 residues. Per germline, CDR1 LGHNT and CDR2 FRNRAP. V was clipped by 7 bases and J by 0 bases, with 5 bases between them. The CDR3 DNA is TGTGCTAGTGCTCTAAGCACAGATACGCAGTATTTT. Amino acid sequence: CASALSTDTQYF.

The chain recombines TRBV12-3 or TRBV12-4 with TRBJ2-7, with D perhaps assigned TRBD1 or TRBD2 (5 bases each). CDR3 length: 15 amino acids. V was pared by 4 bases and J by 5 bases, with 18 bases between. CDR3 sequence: CASSSHMGRANEQYF. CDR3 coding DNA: TGTGCCAGCAGTTCTCACATGGGGCGGGCGAACGAGCAGTACTTC.

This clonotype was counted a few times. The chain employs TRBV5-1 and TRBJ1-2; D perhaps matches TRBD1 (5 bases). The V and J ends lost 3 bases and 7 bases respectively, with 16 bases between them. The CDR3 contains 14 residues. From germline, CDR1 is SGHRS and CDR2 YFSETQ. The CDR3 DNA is TGCGCCAGCAGCTCCCAGCAGGGTTCAGCTGGCTACACCTTC. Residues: CASSSQQGSAGYTF.